This T cell receptor beta chain was captured in a study of cytomegalovirus exposure and HLA in healthy donors. CDR1 and CDR2 from the germline V gene are PRHDT and FYEKMQ (reference sequence). This CDR3 has 15 residues. V was cut by 5 bases and J by 6 bases, with 18 bases left in between. Amplification used 60 Vbeta primers and 13 Jbeta primers. Assay used: immunoSEQ multiplex PCR; TCRdb lists only in-frame clones, some missing. The repertoire has approximately 160,000 clones, approximately 62% of them found once; the top ten carry approximately 1.5%. This clonotype was obtained from a man aged 45 to 65 in good health and CMV-seronegative. The chain has TRBV13 and TRBJ2-3; the D is unclear. The sequenced material came from PBMCs. The CDR3 is CASSPDQPGSDTQYF. The CDR3 DNA reads as TGTGCCAGCAGCCCCGACCAGCCCGGGTCGGATACGCAGTATTTT.